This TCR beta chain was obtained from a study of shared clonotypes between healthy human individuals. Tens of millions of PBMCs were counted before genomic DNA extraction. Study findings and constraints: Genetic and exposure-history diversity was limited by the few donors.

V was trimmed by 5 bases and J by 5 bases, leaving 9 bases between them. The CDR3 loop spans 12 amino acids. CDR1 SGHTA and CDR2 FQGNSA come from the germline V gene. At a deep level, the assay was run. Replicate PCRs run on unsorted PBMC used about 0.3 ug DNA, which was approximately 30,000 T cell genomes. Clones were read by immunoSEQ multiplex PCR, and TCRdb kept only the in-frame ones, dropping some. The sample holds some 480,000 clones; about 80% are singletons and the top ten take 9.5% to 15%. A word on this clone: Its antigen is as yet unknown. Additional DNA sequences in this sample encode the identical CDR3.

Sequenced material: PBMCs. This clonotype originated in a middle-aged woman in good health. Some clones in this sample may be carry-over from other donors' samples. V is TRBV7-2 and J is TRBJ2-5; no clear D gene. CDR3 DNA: TGTGCCAGCAGCCTAGGAGTGGAGACCCAGTACTTC. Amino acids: CASSLGVETQYF.